Following are 28 T cell receptor beta chains from one sample sequenced in a study of blood T cell repertoires in COVID-19. Sequenced by immunoSEQ multiplex PCR; TCRdb stores in-frame clones only, minus some. Seen here are about 410,000 clones, about nine tenths observed once, and the top ten hold approximately 1.4%. Sequences were obtained from peripheral blood. These receptor sequences come from a woman aged 30 to 39 with active or convalescent COVID-19.

The CDR3 protein is CASSKAGSRLGNQPQHF. CDR3 nucleotide sequence: TGTGCCAGCAGCAAAGCAGGGAGTCGTCTTGGAAATCAGCCCCAGCATTTT. The chain uses TRBV21-1 and TRBJ1-5. TRBV21-1 is termed a pseudogene. This CDR3 spans 17 amino acids.

The table lists this clone with a count of one. The chain employs TRBV18 and TRBJ2-3; 11 bases agree with TRBD1. Germline V gene data show CDR1 as KGHSH and CDR2 as LQKENI. The CDR3 totals 15 residues. Trimming took 4 bases from V and 4 from J; bases not matched to a gene: 4. The CDR3 here is CASSRSGQGADTQYF. DNA of the CDR3: TGTGCCAGCTCACGATCGGGACAGGGGGCAGATACGCAGTATTTT.

The rearrangement joins TRBV9 to TRBJ2-2; 8 nucleotides agree with TRBD2. V shed 0 bases and J 0 bases; nucleotides not matched to a gene: 4. The CDR3 spans 17 residues. Looked up from germline, CDR1 is SGDLS and CDR2 is YYNGEE. The CDR3: CASSVEAGGPNTGELFF. CDR3 in DNA: TGTGCCAGCAGCGTAGAGGCGGGAGGCCCGAACACCGGGGAGCTGTTTTTT.

In its sample, this clone was seen once. The chain is built from TRBV6-1 and TRBJ1-1; the D gene is possibly TRBD1 (5 bases). The CDR3 extends over 14 amino acids. Germline CDR1 reads MNHNS; CDR2 reads SASEGT. Trimming cost V 1 base and J 6 bases, with 12 bases left between them. The CDR3 nucleotides are TGTGCCAGCAGTGAAGGGGGCGCGGTCCCTGAAGCTTTCTTT. Residues: CASSEGGAVPEAFF.

The gene calls are TRBV11-2 and TRBJ2-1, with D tentatively TRBD1 (5 bases). Trimming stripped 1 base from V and 3 bases from J, with 16 bases between. The CDR3 is 17 residues long. CDR1 and CDR2 from the germline V gene are SGHAT and FQNNGV. CDR3 sequence: CASSLGTWGVYYNEQFF. CDR3 nucleotide sequence: TGTGCCAGCAGCTTAGGCACCTGGGGCGTCTACTACAATGAGCAGTTCTTC.

V gene TRBV19 combines with J gene TRBJ1-1; D possibly corresponds to TRBD1 (6 bases). Trimming pared 8 bases from V and 11 bases from J, leaving 18 bases between. This CDR3 has 12 amino acids. From germline, CDR1 is LNHDA and CDR2 SQIVND (reference sequence). CDR3 nucleotides: TGTGCCAGTCACAAGGGGGGGCGGCGGGCTTTCTTT. It specifies CASHKGGRRAFF.

The chain links TRBV28 to TRBJ2-5; D is unresolved. The CDR3 loop spans 12 amino acids. CDR1 and CDR2 (germline): MDHEN, SYDVKM. V was trimmed by 8 bases and J by 5 bases, leaving 12 bases between them. The CDR3 DNA sequence: TGTGCCAGCGGAGTCTTCATGGAGACCCAGTACTTC. Protein: CASGVFMETQYF.

V gene TRBV6-1 combines with J gene TRBJ2-1; 9 bases are shared with TRBD2. CDR1 MNHNS and CDR2 SASEGT come from the germline V gene. This CDR3 has 20 amino acids. V shed 3 bases and J 0 bases; nucleotides not matched to a gene: 15. CDR3 coding DNA: TGTGCCAGCAGTGATCTGGGTTGGGCTAGCGGGGAGAGCTCCTACAATGAGCAGTTCTTC. It codes for CASSDLGWASGESSYNEQFF.

V is TRBV30 and J is TRBJ1-3; D might be TRBD1 (5 bases). There are 15 residues in the CDR3. Trimming removed 3 bases at V and 0 bases at J, with 12 bases between. Germline V gene data show CDR1 as GTSNPN and CDR2 as SVGIG (reference sequence). The CDR3 nucleotides read TGTGCCTGGAGGCCTGACAGCCTCTCTGGAAACACCATATATTTT. This gives the protein CAWRPDSLSGNTIYF. Together with reference TRBV30 and TRBJ1-3, the CDR3 gives the full variable domain: SQTIHQWPATLVQPVGSPLSLECTVEGTSNPNLYWYRQAAGRGLQLLFYSVGIGQISSEVPQNLSASRPQDRQFILSSKKLLLSDSGFYLCAWRPDSLSGNTIYFGEGSWLTVV.

This clone was seen a handful of times. This chain uses TRBV11-2 with TRBJ1-5; D perhaps matches TRBD1 (6 bases). V was pared by 0 bases and J by 2 bases, with 11 bases between. The CDR3 length is 16 residues. Germline V gene lookup returns CDR1 SGHAT and CDR2 FQNNGV. The CDR3 protein is CASSLEGARGNQPQHF. CDR3 DNA sequence: TGTGCCAGCAGCTTAGAGGGGGCGCGGGGCAATCAGCCCCAGCATTTT. The complete variable domain, with remaining parts taken from reference TRBV11-2 and TRBJ1-5, reads EAGVAQSPRYKIIEKRQSVAFWCNPISGHATLYWYQQILGQGPKLLIQFQNNGVVDDSQLPKDRFSAERLKGVDSTLKIQPAKLEDSAVYLCASSLEGARGNQPQHFGDGTRLSIL.

Here the CDR3 reads CASSLRQTYGYTF. The CDR3 DNA reads as TGTGCCAGCAGCCTCAGGCAGACATATGGCTACACCTTC. The V and J genes are TRBV2 and TRBJ1-2; no definite D call. Trimming removed 6 bases from V and 5 bases from J, with 13 bases in between. Germline CDR1 reads SNHLY; CDR2 reads FYNNEI. The CDR3 length is 13 residues.

The chain combines TRBV25-1 with TRBJ2-5; TRBD2 matches 11 bases. Germline values: CDR1 MGHDK, CDR2 SYGVNS. The V and J ends lost 0 bases and 4 bases, in that order; junction bases with no gene match: 4. The CDR3 consists of 16 residues. This CDR3 reads CASSEYGLAGGETQYF. As DNA, the CDR3 is TGTGCCAGCAGTGAATATGGGCTAGCGGGAGGAGAGACCCAGTACTTC.

The rearrangement links TRBV7-9 to TRBJ1-4; no reliable D call. The V end was cut by 4 bases, the J end by 5 bases, with 14 bases between. From germline, CDR1 is SEHNR and CDR2 FQNEAQ (reference sequence). There are 15 residues in the CDR3. CDR3 residues: CASSYYGVENEKLFF. DNA for the CDR3: TGTGCCAGCAGCTATTACGGAGTCGAAAATGAAAAACTGTTTTTT. The full variable domain, its missing parts supplied by reference TRBV7-9 and TRBJ1-4, is DTGVSQNPRHKITKRGQNVTFRCDPISEHNRLYWYRQTLGQGPEFLTYFQNEAQLEKSRLLSDRFSAERPKGSFSTLEIQRTEQGDSAMYLCASSYYGVENEKLFFGSGTQLSVL.

The genes are TRBV7-9 and TRBJ1-4, with unresolved D. CDR1 SEHNR and CDR2 FQNEAQ come from the germline V gene (reference sequence). V lost 5 bases and J 4 bases, leaving 14 bases between the germline ends. The CDR3 spans 15 residues. The CDR3 DNA reads TGTGCCAGCAGCCCGAGGGAGGCCTATAATGAAAAACTGTTTTTT. Its translation: CASSPREAYNEKLFF.

This chain joins TRBV29-1 and TRBJ2-3; 13 bases are shared with TRBD2. Per the germline V gene, CDR1 is SQVTM and CDR2 is ANQGSEA. Germline trimming cut 7 bases from V and 4 bases from J; bases unmatched to any gene: 11. The CDR3 covers 16 residues. The DNA for the CDR3 is TGCAGCGCTACCGGGACTAGCGGGACTATATCAGATACGCAGTATTTT. It yields the protein CSATGTSGTISDTQYF.

This rearrangement joins TRBV19 to TRBJ1-2, with D maybe TRBD1 (5 bases). The CDR3 runs to 15 residues. Trimming removed 3 bases at V and 2 bases at J, with 13 bases between. Germline V gives CDR1 LNHDA, CDR2 SQIVND (reference sequence). For the CDR3, the DNA is TGTGCCAGTAGTATGCCCTCCGGACAAAACTATGGCTACACCTTC. It is translated as CASSMPSGQNYGYTF.

The chain has TRBV19 and TRBJ2-7; 11 bases agree with TRBD2. The CDR3 spans 16 residues. Germline trimming cut 5 bases from V and 1 base from J; bases unmatched to any gene: 7. CDR1 and CDR2 (germline): LNHDA, SQIVND (reference sequence). CDR3 amino acids: CASSPLGLAGSYEQYF. CDR3 coding DNA: TGTGCCAGTAGTCCACTCGGACTAGCGGGTTCCTACGAGCAGTACTTC. The variable domain in full, completed from reference TRBV19 and TRBJ2-7, reads DGGITQSPKYLFRKEGQNVTLSCEQNLNHDAMYWYRQDPGQGLRLIYYSQIVNDFQKGDIAEGYSVSREKKESFPLTVTSAQKNPTAFYLCASSPLGLAGSYEQYFGPGTRLTVT.

Turning to this clone: The same CDR3 is also encoded by other DNA sequences in this sample. The rearrangement links TRBV4-1 to TRBJ2-5, with D possibly being TRBD2 (6 bases). The V gene's germline CDR1 is MGHRA and CDR2 YSYEKL. Trimming removed 1 base from V and 3 bases from J, with 12 bases in between. There are 15 residues in the CDR3. The CDR3 region has the DNA TGCGCCAGCAGCCAAGTCTCTGGCGGGGAAGAGACCCAGTACTTC. This sequence encodes CASSQVSGGEETQYF.

This clone was observed a single time. The rearrangement links TRBV6-5 to TRBJ2-7; 11 bases are shared with TRBD2. In germline, CDR1 is MNHEY, CDR2 SVGAGI. V dropped 5 bases and J dropped 3; count of bases not matched to a gene: 6. There are 15 residues in the CDR3. The CDR3 sequence is CASSRPGLADYEQYF. As DNA, the CDR3 is TGTGCCAGCAGTCGCCCGGGACTAGCGGACTACGAGCAGTACTTC.

In its sample, this clone was seen once. The V gene is TRBV28, the J gene TRBJ1-1, with 7 bases identical to TRBD1. With 3 bases clipped from V and 1 base from J, the junction kept 8 bases outside the gene matches. The CDR3 is 16 amino acids. Germline values: CDR1 MDHEN, CDR2 SYDVKM. The CDR3 sequence: CASSFPTGVRNTEAFF. DNA for the CDR3: TGTGCCAGCAGTTTCCCCACAGGGGTAAGGAACACTGAAGCTTTCTTT.

In its sample, this clone was seen once. The chain couples TRBV19 to TRBJ1-2; TRBD1 matches 8 bases. This CDR3 contains 13 residues. Per germline, CDR1 LNHDA and CDR2 SQIVND (reference sequence). The V segment lost 6 bases and the J segment 6 bases; nucleotides outside the gene matches: 6. The CDR3 is CASRGRGHDGYTF. For the CDR3, the DNA is TGTGCCAGTAGGGGCAGGGGGCACGATGGCTACACCTTC. Looking up the rest from reference TRBV19 and TRBJ1-2 gives the full variable domain: DGGITQSPKYLFRKEGQNVTLSCEQNLNHDAMYWYRQDPGQGLRLIYYSQIVNDFQKGDIAEGYSVSREKKESFPLTVTSAQKNPTAFYLCASRGRGHDGYTFGSGTRLTVV.

V gene TRBV6-2 or TRBV6-3 combines with J gene TRBJ2-2; possibly TRBD2 for D (7 bases). Germline-derived CDR1 and CDR2 are MNHEY and SVGEGT. V lost 5 bases and J 0 bases, leaving 10 bases between the germline ends. The CDR3 is 15 residues long. The CDR3 sequence: CASSEGGTNTGELFF. DNA of the CDR3: TGTGCCAGCAGTGAGGGGGGGACGAACACCGGGGAGCTGTTTTTT.

The chain is built from TRBV30 and TRBJ2-4, with a tentative D call TRBD1 (5 bases). Germline CDR1 reads GTSNPN; CDR2 reads SVGIG (reference sequence). The CDR3 sequence is 14 residues long. V was shortened by 5 bases and J by 0 bases, with 11 bases between the two germline ends. The CDR3, as DNA: TGTGCCTGGGAACAGGCCCTAGCCAAAAACATTCAGTACTTC. Translated, it gives CAWEQALAKNIQYF.

The gene calls are TRBV2 and TRBJ1-3; the D is unclear. The V gene lost 3 bases and the J gene lost 2 bases, with 11 bases spanning the gap. The CDR3 is 15 residues long. CDR1 and CDR2 from the germline V gene are SNHLY and FYNNEI. CDR3 region: CASSERGFPGNTIYF. The CDR3 DNA is TGTGCCAGCAGTGAGCGAGGGTTCCCTGGAAACACCATATATTTT.

The count of this clone is one. This chain links TRBV18 with TRBJ2-5, with D possibly being TRBD2 (6 bases). Germline CDR1 KGHSH, CDR2 LQKENI. The CDR3 length is 14 residues. V was shortened by 2 bases and J by 4 bases, with 11 bases between the two germline ends. The CDR3 reads CASSPSTSSETQYF. In DNA, the CDR3 is TGTGCCAGCTCACCAAGCACTAGCTCAGAGACCCAGTACTTC.

This sequence joins TRBV6-2 or TRBV6-3 and TRBJ1-2, with D hard to call. The CDR3 sequence is 13 residues long. The ends were cut back, 2 bases at V and 3 bases at J, with 7 bases in the middle. Germline V gives CDR1 MNHEY, CDR2 SVGEGT. CDR3 amino acids: CASSYNSDYGYTF. The DNA of the CDR3 is TGTGCCAGCAGTTACAACAGTGACTATGGCTACACCTTC.

V gene TRBV5-8 combines with J gene TRBJ1-6, with D tentatively TRBD1 (5 bases). The CDR3 is made up of 15 amino acids. V was trimmed by 4 bases and J by 4 bases, leaving 12 bases between them. Germline V lookup: CDR1 SGHTS, CDR2 YDEGEE. The CDR3 spells CASSPQGWYNSPLHF. The DNA for the CDR3 is TGTGCCAGCAGCCCCCAGGGATGGTATAATTCACCCCTCCACTTT.

This chain links TRBV27 with TRBJ1-1, with TRBD1 as a possible D gene (6 bases). CDR1 and CDR2 from the germline V gene are MNHEY and SMNVEV (reference sequence). The length of the CDR3 is 13 residues. V was clipped by 5 bases and J by 4 bases, with 11 bases between them. CDR3 in amino acids: CASSPRGGTEAFF. For the CDR3, the DNA is TGTGCCAGCAGTCCGAGGGGGGGCACTGAAGCTTTCTTT.